This TCR beta chain appears in the sequencing data of a study of blood T cell repertoires in COVID-19. For the study at large: From the United States, Italy and Spain came samples of acute and convalescent COVID-19.

V was cut by 5 bases and J by 5 bases, with 13 bases left in between. Germline V CDR1 and CDR2: LNHDA, SQIVND (reference sequence). The CDR3 loop spans 14 amino acids. Here immunoSEQ multiplex PCR was the method, and the copy in TCRdb shows in-frame clones only, minus some. This sample carries tens of thousands of clones, 80% to 90% of them seen once, and the ten largest clones take 4.5% to 6%. The chain combines TRBV19 with TRBJ2-1; D may be TRBD2 (6 bases). Sequencing was carried out using peripheral blood. The source is a woman aged 80 or older with acute or convalescent COVID-19. DNA for the CDR3: TGTGCCAGTAGTCCCCCGACTAGAAACAATGAGCAGTTCTTC. Translation gives CASSPPTRNNEQFF.